These 9 T cell receptor beta chains were all obtained from the same sample, sequenced in a study of T cell responses to AZD1222 COVID-19 vaccine. The repertoire was sequenced with immunoSEQ multiplex PCR; TCRdb's copy has only in-frame clones and lacks some. The sample carries tens of thousands of clones, roughly 89% recorded once. The sequencing here drew on peripheral blood, taken on day 0 of AZD1222 vaccination. The receptors derive from an adult in good health.

This chain uses TRBV4-1 with TRBJ2-5; possibly TRBD2 for D (5 bases). From germline, CDR1 is MGHRA and CDR2 YSYEKL. Trimming cost V 0 bases and J 4 bases, with 9 bases left between them. There are 14 residues in the CDR3. DNA of the CDR3: TGCGCCAGCAGCCAAGAAAGGCTAGCAGAGACCCAGTACTTC. It codes for CASSQERLAETQYF.

The V call is TRBV20-1, the J call TRBJ2-5, with no clear D. Germline values: CDR1 DFQATT, CDR2 SNEGSKA (reference sequence). Trimming stripped 3 bases from V and 0 bases from J, with 5 bases between. The CDR3 has 12 amino acids. As DNA, the CDR3 is TGCAGTGCTAGTCGGTACCAAGAGACCCAGTACTTC. It translates to CSASRYQETQYF.

The chain links TRBV18 to TRBJ1-1, with unresolved D. The germline V and J ends were trimmed by 2 bases and 4 bases, with 8 bases remaining between them. The CDR3 is made up of 13 amino acids. Looked up from germline, CDR1 is KGHSH and CDR2 is LQKENI. CDR3 nucleotides: TGTGCCAGCTCACCAATGAGAGGCACTGAAGCTTTCTTT. Amino acid sequence: CASSPMRGTEAFF.

The V and J genes are TRBV5-6 and TRBJ2-1, with D tentatively TRBD2 (6 bases). This CDR3 is built from 16 residues. The germline CDR1 and CDR2 sequences are SGHDT and YYEEEE. V dropped 0 bases and J dropped 1 base, with 11 bases sitting between them. The CDR3 spells CASSLVGGESYNEQFF. CDR3 nucleotide sequence: TGTGCCAGCAGCTTGGTAGGCGGGGAGTCCTACAATGAGCAGTTCTTC.

This clone appeared a single time. The rearrangement joins TRBV7-3 to TRBJ1-1; D is uncertain. The CDR3 is made up of 15 amino acids. CDR1 is SGHTA and CDR2 is FQGTGA in the germline V gene. The V gene lost 5 bases and the J gene lost 0 bases, with 13 bases spanning the gap. This CDR3 is CASSPLSRLNTEAFF. Here the CDR3 DNA reads TGTGCCAGCAGCCCGCTGTCCCGTTTGAACACTGAAGCTTTCTTT.

The chain recombines TRBV5-1 with TRBJ1-2, with TRBD1 matching 7 bases. Germline V gives CDR1 SGHRS, CDR2 YFSETQ. The J segment lost 3 bases and the V segment lost 4 bases, leaving 6 bases of the junction unmatched. The CDR3 has 14 residues. This CDR3 reads CASSPGGGHYGYTF. The CDR3 bases are TGCGCCAGCAGCCCCGGAGGGGGCCACTATGGCTACACCTTC.

A single count supports this clone. The rearrangement links TRBV9 to TRBJ2-1; 15 bases match TRBD2. Germline V gene sequence: CDR1 SGDLS, CDR2 YYNGEE. The CDR3 is 16 amino acids. Losses at the gene ends were 0 bases for V and 9 bases for J; bases not matched to a gene: 4. The CDR3 protein is CASSVGTSGGVSEQFF. In nucleotides, the CDR3 is TGTGCCAGCAGCGTAGGGACTAGCGGGGGGGTAAGTGAGCAGTTCTTC. The complete variable domain, with remaining parts taken from reference TRBV9 and TRBJ2-1, reads DSGVTQTPKHLITATGQRVTLRCSPRSGDLSVYWYQQSLDQGLQFLIQYYNGEERAKGNILERFSAQQFPDLHSELNLSSLELGDSALYFCASSVGTSGGVSEQFFGPGTRLTVL.

The chain couples TRBV18 to TRBJ2-3, with D perhaps matching TRBD1 (6 bases). V dropped 4 bases and J dropped 0 bases, with 8 bases sitting between them. Germline CDR1 reads KGHSH; CDR2 reads LQKENI. This CDR3 has 14 amino acids. CDR3 protein: CASSRTASTDTQYF. CDR3 nucleotide sequence: TGTGCCAGCTCACGGACAGCTAGCACAGATACGCAGTATTTT. The full variable domain, in which reference TRBV18 and TRBJ2-3 provide the parts outside the CDR3, is NAGVMQNPRHLVRRRGQEARLRCSPMKGHSHVYWYRQLPEEGLKFMVYLQKENIIDESGMPKERFSAEFPKEGPSILRIQQVVRGDSAAYFCASSRTASTDTQYFGPGTRLTVL.

V usage is TRBV6-5 and J usage is TRBJ1-4, with D maybe TRBD1 (5 bases). V lost 6 bases and J 0 bases, leaving 11 bases between the germline ends. Germline CDR1 is MNHEY and CDR2 is SVGAGI. The length of the CDR3 is 15 residues. CDR3 region: CASRQGDATNEKLFF. The CDR3, as DNA: TGTGCCAGCAGGCAAGGGGATGCAACTAATGAAAAACTGTTTTTT.